A single sample is the source of the 12 T cell receptor beta chains below, sequenced in a study of vaccination effects on CD4 cells after COVID-19. The assay was immunoSEQ multiplex PCR, and TCRdb's table has in-frame clones only and misses some. The data hold around 41,000 clones, with around 76% observed a single time. Subsequent to a culture period of nine to ten days, CD4+ T cells were isolated. The antigens for these receptors are not known. The source was CD4+ T cells from PBMCs cultured without peptide, collected before COVID-19 vaccination. These receptors were obtained from a human donor who received a COVID-19 vaccine.

The rearrangement links TRBV12-5 to TRBJ1-3; D uncertain. The CDR3 has 14 amino acids. The V end lost 0 bases, the J end lost 2 bases, and 5 bases lay between the germline ends. Germline V gene lookup returns CDR1 LGHNT and CDR2 FRNRAP. The DNA for the CDR3 is TGTGCTAGTGGTTTGGTCCGGGCTGGAAACACCATATATTTT. Translated, it gives CASGLVRAGNTIYF. Full variable domain (outside the CDR3, taken from reference TRBV12-5 and TRBJ1-3): DARVTQTPRHKVTEMGQEVTMRCQPILGHNTVFWYRQTMMQGLELLAYFRNRAPLDDSGMPKDRFSAEMPDATLATLKIQPSEPRDSAVYFCASGLVRAGNTIYFGEGSWLTVV.

The V call is TRBV6-5, the J call TRBJ2-4; TRBD2 matches at 7 bases. There are 15 residues in the CDR3. Germline V CDR1 and CDR2: MNHEY, SVGAGI. The trim removed 0 bases at V and 2 bases at J, leaving 1 base unmatched. The CDR3 sequence is CASSYSGGSKNIQYF. Written as DNA, the CDR3 is TGTGCCAGCAGTTACTCGGGAGGGTCCAAAAACATTCAGTACTTC.

This chain links TRBV4-1 with TRBJ1-1; D is perhaps TRBD1 (6 bases). In germline, CDR1 is MGHRA, CDR2 YSYEKL. The CDR3 extends over 16 amino acids. V gave up 1 base and J gave up 5 bases, with 17 bases separating them. In nucleotides, the CDR3 is TGCGCCAGCAGCCAAGGGCCACGGGGGGCGGAAACTGAAGCTTTCTTT. It is translated as CASSQGPRGAETEAFF.

V is TRBV12-5 and J is TRBJ1-5; 9 bases fit TRBD1. V shed 4 bases, J shed 1 base, and the junction held 11 bases outside the gene matches. Germline CDR1 and CDR2: LGHNT and FRNRAP. The CDR3 loop spans 18 amino acids. The CDR3 loop is CASGSPGQGTPSNQPQHF. CDR3 DNA sequence: TGTGCTAGTGGTTCACCGGGACAGGGCACCCCCAGCAATCAGCCCCAGCATTTT. The complete variable domain, with remaining parts taken from reference TRBV12-5 and TRBJ1-5, reads DARVTQTPRHKVTEMGQEVTMRCQPILGHNTVFWYRQTMMQGLELLAYFRNRAPLDDSGMPKDRFSAEMPDATLATLKIQPSEPRDSAVYFCASGSPGQGTPSNQPQHFGDGTRLSIL.

The chain is built from TRBV7-2 and TRBJ2-3; D ambiguous. Germline-derived CDR1 and CDR2 are SGHTA and FQGNSA. The germline V and J ends were trimmed by 7 bases and 3 bases, with 20 bases remaining between them. This CDR3 is built from 16 residues. This CDR3 reads CASTRRKFPSTDTQYF. The CDR3 nucleotides are TGTGCCAGCACCCGGCGGAAGTTTCCCTCGACAGATACGCAGTATTTT.

This clone has a handful of counts. J is TRBJ1-6 and V is TRBV9; 9 positions agree with TRBD1. J gave up 10 bases and V 5 bases, and 7 bases lay outside the gene matches. This CDR3 region has 14 residues. The germline V gene encodes CDR1 SGDLS and CDR2 YYNGEE. The CDR3 here is CASRAGTGYSPLHF. The CDR3 coding sequence is TGTGCCAGCAGAGCCGGGACAGGGTACTCACCCCTCCACTTT.

The chain is built from TRBV5-1 and TRBJ2-3, with no clear D. CDR1 and CDR2 (germline): SGHRS, YFSETQ. There are 14 residues in the CDR3. The V and J ends lost 4 bases and 5 bases respectively, with 14 bases between them. The CDR3: CASSPSLGIDTQYF. DNA of the CDR3: TGCGCCAGCAGCCCCAGTTTGGGCATAGATACGCAGTATTTT.

The rearrangement joins TRBV29-1 to TRBJ1-2, with unresolved D. The CDR3 length is 10 residues. CDR1 and CDR2 (germline): SQVTM, ANQGSEA. Trimming shortened V by 0 bases and J by 5 bases, and 1 base separated the two germline ends. This chain's CDR3 is CSVEDYGYTF. The DNA for the CDR3 is TGCAGCGTTGAAGATTATGGCTACACCTTC.

The gene calls are TRBV19 and TRBJ2-5, with a tentative D call TRBD1 (5 bases). Per germline, CDR1 LNHDA and CDR2 SQIVND (reference sequence). The CDR3 is 14 amino acids. V dropped 6 bases and J dropped 2 bases, with 13 bases sitting between them. The CDR3 reads CASSPWGVQETQYF. The DNA of the CDR3 is TGTGCCAGTAGCCCATGGGGCGTACAAGAGACCCAGTACTTC.

Points on this clone: Different DNA sequences within this sample yield the same CDR3. The chain uses TRBV5-1 and TRBJ1-1, with TRBD1 as a possible D gene (5 bases). Germline V gene lookup returns CDR1 SGHRS and CDR2 YFSETQ. V lost 4 bases and J 0 bases, leaving 7 bases between the germline ends. The CDR3 length is 13 residues. The CDR3 is CASSLTVNTEAFF. The CDR3 nucleotides are TGCGCCAGCAGCCTGACAGTGAACACTGAAGCTTTCTTT.

This clone was seen a single time. The chain recombines TRBV7-2 with TRBJ1-6, with D possibly being TRBD1 (5 bases). Trimming stripped 8 bases from V and 10 bases from J, with 15 bases between. This CDR3 has 13 amino acids. Germline-derived CDR1 and CDR2 are SGHTA and FQGNSA. For the CDR3, the DNA is TGTGCCAGCCGCCGGGGGATGGGGTCACCCCTCCACTTT. Its protein product is CASRRGMGSPLHF.

The chain couples TRBV3-1 (or the pseudogene TRBV3-2) to TRBJ1-2, with D perhaps matching TRBD1 (5 bases). Trimming shortened V by 4 bases and J by 5 bases, and 14 bases separated the two germline ends. Per germline, CDR1 LGHDT and CDR2 YNNKEL (reference sequence). The CDR3 loop spans 14 amino acids. The CDR3 loop reads CASSPVGREYGYTF. The CDR3 coding sequence is TGTGCCAGCAGCCCCGTGGGACGGGAATATGGCTACACCTTC.